The rows below give T cell receptor beta chains drawn from one sample of a study of human T cells and chemical hapten exposure. TCRdb used MiXCR to reprocess the RACE reads, holding one entry per CDR3 protein. The data contain roughly 180,000 distinct CDR3 sequences, 20% to 25% of them singletons. The sample here was whole blood, taken in connection with sensitization to the hapten diphenylcyclopropenone (DPC). These receptors were taken from a woman between 45 and 65 years old with alopecia areata. Some clones in this sample may be carry-over from other donors' samples. The CDR3 runs from the conserved cysteine through the conserved F or W. D genes are given only for firm matches. Only part of the rows carry a size: once, few, many, or a class if the clone is expanded.

size	D	V	J	CDR3	DNA
few	TRBD1	TRBV14	TRBJ1-1	CASRDRGRGTEAFF	TGTGCCAGCCGGGACAGGGGAAGGGGCACTGAAGCTTTCTTT
-	-	TRBV9	TRBJ2-3	CASTQEGRSGADTQYF	TGTGCCAGCACCCAGGAGGGGAGGAGTGGCGCAGATACGCAGTATTTT
-	TRBD2	TRBV5-4	TRBJ2-1	CASIGTSGRYNEQFF	TGTGCCAGCATTGGGACTAGCGGGAGGTACAATGAGCAGTTCTTC
-	-	TRBV18	TRBJ1-2	CASSPDGSYGYTF	TGTGCCAGCTCACCAGACGGGTCCTATGGCTACACCTTC
once	-	TRBV5-6	TRBJ1-5	CASSPSRGGTGPQHF	TGTGCCAGCAGCCCAAGCCGAGGGGGAACCGGGCCCCAGCATTTT
many	TRBD1	TRBV7-6	TRBJ2-7	CASSSRTGGNEQYF	TGTGCCAGCAGCTCCCGGACAGGGGGCAACGAGCAGTACTTC
-	-	TRBV12-3/TRBV12-4	TRBJ2-1	CASSRQSGLANEQFF	TGTGCCAGCAGTCGACAGTCCGGACTGGCCAATGAGCAGTTCTTC
few	TRBD2	TRBV5-1	TRBJ2-7	CASSLKTSGRGNYEQYF	TGCGCCAGCAGCTTGAAGACTAGCGGGAGAGGGAACTACGAGCAGTACTTC
few	TRBD1	TRBV2	TRBJ2-5	CASSIWDRGETQYF	TGTGCCAGCAGCATCTGGGACAGGGGTGAGACCCAGTACTTC
many	-	TRBV7-2	TRBJ2-1	CASSSSQRFRDSYYNEQFF	TGTGCCAGCAGCTCCTCCCAGAGATTCAGGGATTCGTACTACAATGAGCAGTTCTTC
-	-	TRBV5-1	TRBJ2-5	CASSLIAEETQYF	TGCGCCAGCAGCTTGATAGCGGAAGAGACCCAGTACTTC
few	-	TRBV21-1	TRBJ1-5	CASSKATDRGNQPQHF	TGTGCCAGCAGCAAAGCCACCGACAGGGGCAATCAGCCCCAGCATTTT
-	TRBD1	TRBV12-3/TRBV12-4	TRBJ1-1	CASSPPGQGNTEAFF	TGTGCCAGCAGTCCCCCAGGACAGGGTAACACTGAAGCTTTCTTT
-	-	TRBV7-9	TRBJ2-5	CASSPLLGDQETQYF	TGTGCCAGCAGCCCACTATTGGGAGACCAAGAGACCCAGTACTTC
few	-	TRBV20-1	TRBJ2-7	CSASLTGDEQYF	TGCAGTGCTAGTTTGACAGGTGACGAGCAGTACTTC
few	-	TRBV28	TRBJ1-2	CASSFQGIYGYTF	TGTGCCAGCAGTTTTCAGGGGATCTATGGCTACACCTTC
-	TRBD2	TRBV29-1	TRBJ2-1	CSVSSREGRNEQFF	TGCAGCGTTTCTTCGCGGGAGGGCCGTAATGAGCAGTTCTTC
-	TRBD1	TRBV11-3	TRBJ1-4	CASSLLGSGQTEKLFF	TGTGCCAGCAGCCTACTAGGATCGGGACAGACAGAAAAACTGTTTTTT
few	-	TRBV6-2/TRBV6-3	TRBJ2-7	CASSLNPLKEQYF	TGTGCCAGCAGTTTGAATCCTCTCAAAGAGCAGTACTTC
-	TRBD2	TRBV20-1	TRBJ2-1	CSAPSGSSYNEQFF	TGCAGTGCACCGAGCGGGAGCTCCTACAATGAGCAGTTCTTC
-	TRBD2	TRBV4-2	TRBJ2-1	CASSQVGGLAGEQFF	TGTGCCAGCAGCCAAGTGGGCGGACTAGCGGGAGAGCAGTTCTTC
-	-	TRBV10-3	TRBJ1-2	CAISARTSNYGYTF	TGTGCCATCAGTGCCCGGACTTCCAACTATGGCTACACCTTC
-	-	TRBV7-2	TRBJ2-3	CASSSPGTDTQYF	TGTGCCAGCAGCTCCCCGGGCACAGATACGCAGTATTTT
few	-	TRBV6-1	TRBJ1-4	CASRRGRDEKLFF	TGTGCCAGCAGAAGGGGAAGGGATGAAAAACTGTTTTTT
few	TRBD1	TRBV12-3/TRBV12-4	TRBJ1-1	CASSLRDRGRLTEAFF	TGTGCCAGCAGTCTCCGGGACAGGGGGCGGCTCACTGAAGCTTTCTTT
-	-	TRBV5-1	TRBJ2-1	CASSLGGTLGGNEQFF	TGCGCCAGCAGCTTGGGCGGGACGTTAGGAGGGAATGAGCAGTTCTTC
-	-	TRBV11-2	TRBJ2-1	CASRIETALNEQFF	TGTGCCAGCAGGATTGAGACCGCTCTCAATGAGCAGTTCTTC
-	-	TRBV25-1	TRBJ2-6	CASRRDSGANVLTF	TGTGCCAGCCGGAGGGACTCTGGGGCCAACGTCCTGACTTTC
few	TRBD2	TRBV5-1	TRBJ2-1	CASSLTSGSSYNEQFF	TGCGCCAGCAGCCTGACTAGCGGGAGCTCCTACAATGAGCAGTTCTTC
-	TRBD2	TRBV20-1	TRBJ2-1	CSARAGTSPKGEQFF	TGCAGTGCTAGAGCCGGGACTAGTCCGAAGGGTGAGCAGTTCTTC
-	TRBD1	TRBV29-1	TRBJ1-2	CSVETGLFYGYTF	TGCAGCGTTGAGACAGGGTTGTTTTATGGCTACACCTTC
-	TRBD1	TRBV18	TRBJ1-5	CASSPDRVNQPQHF	TGTGCCAGCTCACCGGACAGGGTGAACCAGCCCCAGCATTTT
-	TRBD1	TRBV3-1	TRBJ2-1	CASSPRVGSGGSYNEQFF	TGTGCCAGCAGCCCCCGGGTAGGTTCAGGGGGCTCCTACAATGAGCAGTTCTTC
-	TRBD1	TRBV12-3/TRBV12-4	TRBJ2-3	CASSSPTGTGATDTQYF	TGTGCCAGCAGTTCTCCAACCGGGACAGGGGCGACAGATACGCAGTATTTT
-	TRBD1	TRBV20-1	TRBJ2-5	CSARDSKIQETQYF	TGCAGTGCTCGGGACAGCAAAATCCAAGAGACCCAGTACTTC
few	TRBD1	TRBV2	TRBJ2-7	CANLGQGSYEQYF	TGTGCCAACCTTGGACAGGGCTCCTACGAGCAGTACTTC
-	TRBD1	TRBV29-1	TRBJ1-3	CSAEIPGQIYF	TGCAGCGCAGAAATACCGGGACAGATATATTTT
-	TRBD2	TRBV20-1	TRBJ2-3	CSAISPSGSTDTQYF	TGCAGTGCTATATCGCCTAGCGGGAGCACAGATACGCAGTATTTT
few	TRBD2	TRBV7-2	TRBJ2-3	CASSLTSGRADTQYF	TGTGCCAGCAGCTTGACTAGCGGGAGGGCGGATACGCAGTATTTT